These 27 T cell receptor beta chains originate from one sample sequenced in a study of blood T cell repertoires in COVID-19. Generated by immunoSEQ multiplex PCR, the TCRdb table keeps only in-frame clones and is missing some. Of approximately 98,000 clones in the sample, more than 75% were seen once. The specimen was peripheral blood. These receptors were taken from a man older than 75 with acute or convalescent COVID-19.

The CDR3 spells CASSAGTAGNTIYF. The DNA of the CDR3 is TGTGCCAGCAGCGCTGGGACAGCTGGAAACACCATATATTTT. The V and J genes are TRBV9 and TRBJ1-3, with TRBD1 matching 7 bases. Trimming took 3 bases from V and 2 from J; bases not matched to a gene: 2. The length of the CDR3 is 14 residues. The V gene's germline CDR1 is SGDLS and CDR2 YYNGEE.

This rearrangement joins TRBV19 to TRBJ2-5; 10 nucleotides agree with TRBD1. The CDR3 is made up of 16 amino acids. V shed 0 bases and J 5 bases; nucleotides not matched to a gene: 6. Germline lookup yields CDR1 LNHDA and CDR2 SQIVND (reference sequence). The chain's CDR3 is CASSIDRGQGRETQYF. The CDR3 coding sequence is TGTGCCAGTAGTATAGACCGGGGACAGGGGAGGGAGACCCAGTACTTC. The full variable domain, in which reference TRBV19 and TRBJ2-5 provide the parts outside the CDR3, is DGGITQSPKYLFRKEGQNVTLSCEQNLNHDAMYWYRQDPGQGLRLIYYSQIVNDFQKGDIAEGYSVSREKKESFPLTVTSAQKNPTAFYLCASSIDRGQGRETQYFGPGTRLLVL.

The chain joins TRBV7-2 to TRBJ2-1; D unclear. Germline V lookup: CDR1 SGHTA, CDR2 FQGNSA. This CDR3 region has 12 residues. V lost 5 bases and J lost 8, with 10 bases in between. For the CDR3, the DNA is TGTGCCAGCAGCCAAACACGGGATGAGCAGTTCTTC. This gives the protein CASSQTRDEQFF.

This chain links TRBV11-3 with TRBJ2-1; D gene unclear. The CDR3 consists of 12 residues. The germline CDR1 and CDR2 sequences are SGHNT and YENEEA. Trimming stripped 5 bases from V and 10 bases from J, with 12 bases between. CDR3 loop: CASSRPAAEQFF. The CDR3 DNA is TGTGCCAGCAGCCGCCCTGCGGCCGAGCAGTTCTTC.

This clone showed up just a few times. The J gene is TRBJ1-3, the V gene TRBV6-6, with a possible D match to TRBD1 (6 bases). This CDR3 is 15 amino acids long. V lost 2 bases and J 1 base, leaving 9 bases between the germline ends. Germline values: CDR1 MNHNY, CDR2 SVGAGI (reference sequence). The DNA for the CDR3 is TGTGCCAGCAGTTACAGTCAGGGGTCTGGAAACACCATATATTTT. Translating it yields CASSYSQGSGNTIYF.

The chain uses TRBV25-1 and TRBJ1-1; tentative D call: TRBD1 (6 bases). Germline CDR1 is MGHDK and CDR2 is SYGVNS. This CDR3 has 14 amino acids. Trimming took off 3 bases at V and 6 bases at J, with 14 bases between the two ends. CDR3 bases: TGTGCCAGCAGTGAGACAGGCCTGCCGGCTGAAGCTTTCTTT. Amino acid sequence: CASSETGLPAEAFF.

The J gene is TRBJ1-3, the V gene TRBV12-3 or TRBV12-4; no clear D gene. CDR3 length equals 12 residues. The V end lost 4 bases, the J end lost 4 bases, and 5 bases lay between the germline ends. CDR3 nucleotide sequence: TGTGCCAGCAGTTCTGTCGGAAACACCATATATTTT. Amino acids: CASSSVGNTIYF.

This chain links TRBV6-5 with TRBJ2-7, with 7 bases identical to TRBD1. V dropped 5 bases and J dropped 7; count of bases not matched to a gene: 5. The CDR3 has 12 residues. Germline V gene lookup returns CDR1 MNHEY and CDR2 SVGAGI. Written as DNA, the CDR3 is TGTGCCAGCAGTAGCCCGACAGGGGAGCAGTACTTC. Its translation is CASSSPTGEQYF.

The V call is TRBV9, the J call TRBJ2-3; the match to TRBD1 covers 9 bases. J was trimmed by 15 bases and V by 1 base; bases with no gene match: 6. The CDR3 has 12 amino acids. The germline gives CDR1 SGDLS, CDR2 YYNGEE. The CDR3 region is CASSVKGQGVYF. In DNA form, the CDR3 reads TGTGCCAGCAGCGTAAAGGGACAGGGAGTTTATTTT.

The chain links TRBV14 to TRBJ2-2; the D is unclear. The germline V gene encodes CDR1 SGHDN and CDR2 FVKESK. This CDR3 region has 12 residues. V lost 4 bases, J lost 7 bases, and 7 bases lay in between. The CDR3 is CASSLEVGELFF. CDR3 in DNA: TGTGCCAGCAGCCTTGAGGTCGGGGAGCTGTTTTTT. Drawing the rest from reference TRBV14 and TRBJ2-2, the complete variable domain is EAGVTQFPSHSVIEKGQTVTLRCDPISGHDNLYWYRRVMGKEIKFLLHFVKESKQDESGMPNNRFLAERTGGTYSTLKVQPAELEDSGVYFCASSLEVGELFFGEGSRLTVL.

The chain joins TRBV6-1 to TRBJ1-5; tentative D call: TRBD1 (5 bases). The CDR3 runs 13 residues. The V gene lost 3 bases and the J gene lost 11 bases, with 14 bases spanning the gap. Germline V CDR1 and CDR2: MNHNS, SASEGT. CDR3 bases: TGTGCCAGCAGTGACGTCCCAGGGCGTACCCAGCATTTT. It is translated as CASSDVPGRTQHF.

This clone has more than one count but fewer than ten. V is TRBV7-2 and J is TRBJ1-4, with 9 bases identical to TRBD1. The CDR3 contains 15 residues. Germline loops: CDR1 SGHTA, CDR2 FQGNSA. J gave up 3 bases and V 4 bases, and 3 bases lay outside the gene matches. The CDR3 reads CASSWRQGANEKLFF. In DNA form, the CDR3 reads TGTGCCAGCAGCTGGCGACAGGGGGCTAATGAAAAACTGTTTTTT.

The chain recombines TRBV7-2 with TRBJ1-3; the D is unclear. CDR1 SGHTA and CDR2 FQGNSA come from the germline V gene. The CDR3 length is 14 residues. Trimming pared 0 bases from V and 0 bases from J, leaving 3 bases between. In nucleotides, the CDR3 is TGTGCCAGCAGCTTAGCCAACTCTGGAAACACCATATATTTT. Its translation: CASSLANSGNTIYF.

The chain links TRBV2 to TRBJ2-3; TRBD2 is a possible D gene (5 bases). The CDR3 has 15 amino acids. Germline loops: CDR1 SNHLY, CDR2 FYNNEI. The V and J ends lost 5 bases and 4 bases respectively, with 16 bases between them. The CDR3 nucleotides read TGTGCCAGCAGTTCACGGACTGGCTTTTCAGATACGCAGTATTTT. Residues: CASSSRTGFSDTQYF.

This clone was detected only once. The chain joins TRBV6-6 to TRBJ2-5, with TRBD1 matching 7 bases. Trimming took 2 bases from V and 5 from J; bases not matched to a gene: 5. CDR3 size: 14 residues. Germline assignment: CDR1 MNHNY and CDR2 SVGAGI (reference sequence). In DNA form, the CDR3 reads TGTGCCAGCAGTTACACGGGACAGAGGGAGACCCAGTACTTC. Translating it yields CASSYTGQRETQYF.

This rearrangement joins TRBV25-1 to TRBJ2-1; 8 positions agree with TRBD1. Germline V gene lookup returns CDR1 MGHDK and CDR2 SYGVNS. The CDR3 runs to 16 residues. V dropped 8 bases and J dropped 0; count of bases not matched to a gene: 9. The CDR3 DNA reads TGTGCCAGCTCCTTGGGACAGGCTAGCTCCTACAATGAGCAGTTCTTC. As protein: CASSLGQASSYNEQFF. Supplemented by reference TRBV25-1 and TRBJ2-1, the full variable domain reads EADIYQTPRYLVIGTGKKITLECSQTMGHDKMYWYQQDPGMELHLIHYSYGVNSTEKGDLSSESTVSRIRTEHFPLTLESARPSHTSQYLCASSLGQASSYNEQFFGPGTRLTVL.

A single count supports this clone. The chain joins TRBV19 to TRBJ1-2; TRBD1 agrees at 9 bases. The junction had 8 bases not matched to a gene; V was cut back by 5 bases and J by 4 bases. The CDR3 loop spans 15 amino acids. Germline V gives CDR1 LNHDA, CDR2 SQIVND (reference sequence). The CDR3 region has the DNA TGTGCCAGTAGTCATGGACAGGGGCGATCCTATGGCTACACCTTC. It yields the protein CASSHGQGRSYGYTF. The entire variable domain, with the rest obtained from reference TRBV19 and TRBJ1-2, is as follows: DGGITQSPKYLFRKEGQNVTLSCEQNLNHDAMYWYRQDPGQGLRLIYYSQIVNDFQKGDIAEGYSVSREKKESFPLTVTSAQKNPTAFYLCASSHGQGRSYGYTFGSGTRLTVV.

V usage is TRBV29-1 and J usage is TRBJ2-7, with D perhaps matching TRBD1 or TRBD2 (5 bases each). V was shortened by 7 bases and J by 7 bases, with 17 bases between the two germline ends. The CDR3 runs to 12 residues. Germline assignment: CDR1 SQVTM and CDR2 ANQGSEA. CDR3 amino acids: CSATAAREEQYF. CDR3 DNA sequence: TGCAGCGCGACAGCGGCGAGGGAAGAGCAGTACTTC.

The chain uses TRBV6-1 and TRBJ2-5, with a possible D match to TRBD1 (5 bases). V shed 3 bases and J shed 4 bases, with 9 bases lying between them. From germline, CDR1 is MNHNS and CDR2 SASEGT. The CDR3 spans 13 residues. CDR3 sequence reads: CASSDTGGETQYF. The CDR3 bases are TGTGCCAGCAGTGACACAGGCGGAGAGACCCAGTACTTC.

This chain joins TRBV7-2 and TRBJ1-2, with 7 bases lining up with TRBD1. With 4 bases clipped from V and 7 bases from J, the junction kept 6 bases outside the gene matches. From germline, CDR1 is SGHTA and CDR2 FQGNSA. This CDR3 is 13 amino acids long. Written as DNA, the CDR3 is TGTGCCAGCAGCTATACAGGGGTCGGTGGCTACACCTTC. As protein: CASSYTGVGGYTF. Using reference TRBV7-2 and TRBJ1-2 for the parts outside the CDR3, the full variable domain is GAGVSQSPSNKVTEKGKDVELRCDPISGHTALYWYRQSLGQGLEFLIYFQGNSAPDKSGLPSDRFSAERTGGSVSTLTIQRTQQEDSAVYLCASSYTGVGGYTFGSGTRLTVV.

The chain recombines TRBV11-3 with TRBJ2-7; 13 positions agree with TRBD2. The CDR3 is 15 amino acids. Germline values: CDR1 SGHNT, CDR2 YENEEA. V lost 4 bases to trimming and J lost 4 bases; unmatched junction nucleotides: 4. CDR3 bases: TGTGCCAGCAGCTCTGGACTAGCGGGAGAGTACGAGCAGTACTTC. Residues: CASSSGLAGEYEQYF.

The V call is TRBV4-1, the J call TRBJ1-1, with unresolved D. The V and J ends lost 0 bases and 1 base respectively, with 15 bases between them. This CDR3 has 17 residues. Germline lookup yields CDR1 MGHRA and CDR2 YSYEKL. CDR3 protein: CASSQENARRRNTEAFF. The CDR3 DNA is TGCGCCAGCAGCCAAGAAAACGCTCGCCGGAGGAACACTGAAGCTTTCTTT.

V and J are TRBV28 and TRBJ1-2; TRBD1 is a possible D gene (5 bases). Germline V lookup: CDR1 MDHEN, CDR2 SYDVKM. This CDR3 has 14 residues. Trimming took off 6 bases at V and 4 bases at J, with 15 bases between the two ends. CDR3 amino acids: CASRVTGPGYGYTF. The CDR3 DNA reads TGTGCCAGCAGGGTCACAGGCCCGGGCTATGGCTACACCTTC.

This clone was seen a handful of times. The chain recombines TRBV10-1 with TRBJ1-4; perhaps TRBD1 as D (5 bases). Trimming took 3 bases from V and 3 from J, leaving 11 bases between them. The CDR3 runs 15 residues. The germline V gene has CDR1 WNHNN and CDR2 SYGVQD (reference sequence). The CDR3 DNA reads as TGCGCCAGCAGTGATAGAACAGGACCTAATGAAAAACTGTTTTTT. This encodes CASSDRTGPNEKLFF.

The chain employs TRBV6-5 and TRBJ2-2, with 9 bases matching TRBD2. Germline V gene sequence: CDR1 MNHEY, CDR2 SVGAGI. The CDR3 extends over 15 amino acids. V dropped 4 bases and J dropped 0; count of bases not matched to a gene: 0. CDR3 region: CASSWTSANTGELFF. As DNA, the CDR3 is TGTGCCAGCAGTTGGACTAGCGCGAACACCGGGGAGCTGTTTTTT.

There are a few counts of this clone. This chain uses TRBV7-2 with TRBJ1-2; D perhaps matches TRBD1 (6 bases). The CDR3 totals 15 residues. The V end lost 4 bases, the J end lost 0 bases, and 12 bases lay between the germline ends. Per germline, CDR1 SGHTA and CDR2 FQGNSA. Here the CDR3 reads CASSSPRGSNYGYTF. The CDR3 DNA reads TGTGCCAGCAGCTCGCCCAGGGGCTCTAACTATGGCTACACCTTC.

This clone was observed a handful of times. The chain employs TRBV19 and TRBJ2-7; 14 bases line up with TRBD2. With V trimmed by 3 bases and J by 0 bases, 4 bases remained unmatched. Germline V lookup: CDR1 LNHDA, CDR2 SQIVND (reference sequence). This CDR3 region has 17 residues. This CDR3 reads CASSMGGLAGDSYEQYF. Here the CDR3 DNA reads TGTGCCAGTAGTATGGGGGGACTAGCGGGAGACTCCTACGAGCAGTACTTC.